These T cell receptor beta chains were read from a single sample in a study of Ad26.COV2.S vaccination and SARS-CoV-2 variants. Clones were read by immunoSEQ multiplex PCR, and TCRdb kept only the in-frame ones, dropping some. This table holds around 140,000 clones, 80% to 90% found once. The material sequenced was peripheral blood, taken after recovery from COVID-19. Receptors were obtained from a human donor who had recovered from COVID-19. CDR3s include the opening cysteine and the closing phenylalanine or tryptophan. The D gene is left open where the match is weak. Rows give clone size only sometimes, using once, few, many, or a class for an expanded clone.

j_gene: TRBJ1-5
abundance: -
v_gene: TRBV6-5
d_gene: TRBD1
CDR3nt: TGTGCCAGCTTCGACAGGGTGAGTCAGCCCCAGCATTTT
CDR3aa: CASFDRVSQPQHF

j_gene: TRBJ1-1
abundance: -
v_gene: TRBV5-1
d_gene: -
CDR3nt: TGCGTCAGCAGCTTGGGGGACTTACCGAACACTGAAGCTTTCTTT
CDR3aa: CVSSLGDLPNTEAFF

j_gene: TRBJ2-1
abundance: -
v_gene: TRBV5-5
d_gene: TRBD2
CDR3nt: TGTGCCAGCAGCATAGAGCGGGGGGGCTCCTACAATGAGCAGTTCTTC
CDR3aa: CASSIERGGSYNEQFF

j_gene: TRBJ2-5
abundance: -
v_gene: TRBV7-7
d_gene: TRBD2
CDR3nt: TGTGCTAGCAGCCCCTTTGGCGGGGGGACCGGGGAGACCCAGTACTTC
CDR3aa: CASSPFGGGTGETQYF

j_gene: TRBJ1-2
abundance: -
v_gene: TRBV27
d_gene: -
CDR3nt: TGTGCCAGCAGTGAGGGCAGGACAGATAACTATGGCTACACCTTC
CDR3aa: CASSEGRTDNYGYTF

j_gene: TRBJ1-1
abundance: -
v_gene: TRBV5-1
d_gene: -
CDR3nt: TGCGCCAGCAGCTCCAGGAACAGCCCTGAAGCTTTCTTT
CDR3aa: CASSSRNSPEAFF

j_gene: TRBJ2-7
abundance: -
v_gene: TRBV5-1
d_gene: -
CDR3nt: TGCGCCAGCAGTCCAGGGGTATCATTCTACGAGCAGTACTTC
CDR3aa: CASSPGVSFYEQYF

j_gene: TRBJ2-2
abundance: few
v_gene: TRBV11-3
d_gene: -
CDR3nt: TGTGCCAGCAGCGACCGGGACACTAGCGGGGAGCTGTTTTTT
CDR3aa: CASSDRDTSGELFF

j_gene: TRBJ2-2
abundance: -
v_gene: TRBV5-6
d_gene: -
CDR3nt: TGTGCCAGCAGCTTCTCAGTCACCGGGGAGCTGTTTTTT
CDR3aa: CASSFSVTGELFF

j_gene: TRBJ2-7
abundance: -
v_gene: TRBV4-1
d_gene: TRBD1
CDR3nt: TGCGCCAGCAGCCAGACCCGACAGGGATACGAGCAGTACTTC
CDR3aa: CASSQTRQGYEQYF

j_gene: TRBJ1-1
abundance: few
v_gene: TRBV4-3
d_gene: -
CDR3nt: TGCGCCAGCAGCCAAGATATTCAACGGGCCCTGAACACTGAAGCTTTCTTT
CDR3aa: CASSQDIQRALNTEAFF

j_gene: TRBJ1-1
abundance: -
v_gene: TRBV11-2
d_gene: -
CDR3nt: TGTGCCAGCAGCTTAGCGGGGATAGGGAACACTGAAGCTTTCTTT
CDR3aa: CASSLAGIGNTEAFF

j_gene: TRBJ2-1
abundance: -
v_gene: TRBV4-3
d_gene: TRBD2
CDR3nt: TGCGCCAGCAGCCATCTAGCGGGGACCTACAATGAGCAGTTCTTC
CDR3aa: CASSHLAGTYNEQFF

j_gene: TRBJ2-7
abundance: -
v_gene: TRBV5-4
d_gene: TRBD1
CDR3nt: TGTGCCAGCAGCATCGGACAGGGGAAAAACGAGCAGTACTTC
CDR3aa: CASSIGQGKNEQYF

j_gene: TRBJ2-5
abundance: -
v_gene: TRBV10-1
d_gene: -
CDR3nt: TGCGCCAGCAGTGGATCGGGGTCGAGTGGGGAGGAGACCCAGTACTTC
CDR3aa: CASSGSGSSGEETQYF

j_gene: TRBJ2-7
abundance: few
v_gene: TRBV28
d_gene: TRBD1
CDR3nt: TGTGCCAGCAGTTTAAGACAGGGGGCAGGCGAGCAGTACTTC
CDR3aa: CASSLRQGAGEQYF

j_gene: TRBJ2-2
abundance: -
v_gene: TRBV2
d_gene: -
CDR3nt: TGTGCCAGCAGTGGGGGGGACAGAAACACCGGGGAGCTGTTTTTT
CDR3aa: CASSGGDRNTGELFF

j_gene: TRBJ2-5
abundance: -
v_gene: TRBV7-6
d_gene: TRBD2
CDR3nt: TGTGCCAGCAGTTTTAGCGGGGGCCGTGGTGAGACCCAGTACTTC
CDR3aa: CASSFSGGRGETQYF

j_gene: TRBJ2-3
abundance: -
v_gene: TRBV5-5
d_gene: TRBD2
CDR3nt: TGTGCCAGCAGCTTGTCCCAGCGGGGGGGACTCACAGATACGCAGTATTTT
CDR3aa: CASSLSQRGGLTDTQYF

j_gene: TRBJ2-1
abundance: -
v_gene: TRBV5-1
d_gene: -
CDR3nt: TGCGCCAGCAGCTTGAACCTACAGGCCTTATCCTACAATGAGCAGTTCTTC
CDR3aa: CASSLNLQALSYNEQFF

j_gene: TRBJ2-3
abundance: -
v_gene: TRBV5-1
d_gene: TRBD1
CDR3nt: TGCGCCAGCAGCTTGGGCCTCCGACAGGGTAGATCAGATACGCAGTATTTT
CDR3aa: CASSLGLRQGRSDTQYF

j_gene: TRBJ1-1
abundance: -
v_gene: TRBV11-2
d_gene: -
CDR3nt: TGTGCCAGCAGCTTAGAGGGTCGGCCGGCTTTCTTT
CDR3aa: CASSLEGRPAFF

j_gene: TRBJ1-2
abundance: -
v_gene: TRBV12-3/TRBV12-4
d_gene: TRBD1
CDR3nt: TGTGCCAGCAGAAGACAGGGATTCTATGGCTACACCTTC
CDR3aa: CASRRQGFYGYTF

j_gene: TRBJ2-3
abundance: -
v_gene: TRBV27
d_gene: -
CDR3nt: TGTGCCAGCAGTTTATCTCGTGCCACAGATACGCAGTATTTT
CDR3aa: CASSLSRATDTQYF

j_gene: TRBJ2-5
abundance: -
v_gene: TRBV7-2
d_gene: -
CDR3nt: TGTGCCAGCAGCTTAGTGGGCACGGCCGGGGAGACCCAGTACTTC
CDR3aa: CASSLVGTAGETQYF

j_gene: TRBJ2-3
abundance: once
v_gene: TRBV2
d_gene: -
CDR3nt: TGTGCCAGCAGGTGGGGAGTCACAGATACGCAGTATTTT
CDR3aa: CASRWGVTDTQYF

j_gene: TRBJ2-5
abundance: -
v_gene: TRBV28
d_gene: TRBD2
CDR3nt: TGTGCCAGCAGTCAAAAACTAGCGGGGGCCCTCTATCAGTACTTC
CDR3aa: CASSQKLAGALYQYF

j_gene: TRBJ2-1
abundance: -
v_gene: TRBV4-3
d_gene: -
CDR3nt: TGCGCCAGCAGCCAAGATCTCGCCCTTAGGCAGTTCTTC
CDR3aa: CASSQDLALRQFF

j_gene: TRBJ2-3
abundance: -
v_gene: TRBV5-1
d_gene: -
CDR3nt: TGCGCCAGCAGCTTGGATGGTATCGATACGCAGTATTTT
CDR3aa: CASSLDGIDTQYF

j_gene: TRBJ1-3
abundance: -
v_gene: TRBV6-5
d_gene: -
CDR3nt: TGTGCCAGCATACCGACAGGAGGTGGAAACACCATATATTTT
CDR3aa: CASIPTGGGNTIYF